Sequencing of this TCR beta chain was carried out in a study of T cells in Graves' hyperthyroidism and ophthalmopathy. Study summary: Peripheral blood was obtained at initial diagnosis, preceding any treatment.

This clonotype was seen a handful of times. Its antigen remains unidentified. The CDR3 totals 13 residues. V lost 1 base, J lost 2 bases, and 2 bases lay in between. The germline gives CDR1 MDHEN, CDR2 SYDVKM. Amplified TCR beta CDR3 regions derived from RNA transcripts. The HTBI set primed first-round TCR CDR3 RT-PCR. TCRdb re-analysed the multiplex PCR reads in MiXCR, keeping a single row per CDR3 protein. Of about 560,000 distinct CDR3 sequences listed, over 15% are singletons. Points from the study as a whole: The blood repertoire included most of the expanded thyroid clonotypes above 0.001.

Graves' hyperthyroidism was deemed stable given no ophthalmopathy progression within 18 months. Recently diagnosed hyperthyroidism of less than 2 months' duration affected patients aged 18 to 65. This receptor was taken from a woman between 18 and 29 years old with Graves' hyperthyroidism. Sequencing was performed on blood. The chain uses TRBV28 and TRBJ2-2, with D unresolved. CDR3 in DNA: TGTGCCAGCAGTTTATATAACACCGGGGAGCTGTTTTTT. It encodes CASSLYNTGELFF.